The 8 T cell receptor beta chains listed next were all sequenced from one sample in a study of CXCR3-negative and CXCR3-positive naive CD8 T cells. Overall study findings and caveats: TRB CDR3s were more hydrophobic in CXCR3-positive than in CXCR3-negative naive cells.

These receptors' targets are unknown. Via 5' RACE with UMI labels, TRB cDNA libraries were prepared. From the 5' RACE reads, TCRdb lists one entry per CDR3 protein and no DNA. The listing records around 60,000 distinct CDR3 sequences. Sequencing used naive CXCR3+ CD8+ T cells from blood. The subset here: CD45RO-CCR7+CD27+CD95- naive CD8+ T cells expressing CXCR3 (TNR3+). Receptors were obtained from a human donor in good health. Some clones in this sample may be carry-over from other donors' samples.

The chain is built from TRBV10-1 and TRBJ2-7; lacking DNA, the TRBD1 call made by TCRdb goes unchecked. The CDR3 is 14 amino acids. CDR1 and CDR2 from the germline V gene are WNHNN and SYGVQD (reference sequence). The CDR3 spells CASTGQGAPNEQYF.

The V gene is TRBV5-4, the J gene TRBJ2-7; TCRdb gives TRBD1 as the D gene, but with no DNA this cannot be confirmed. The germline CDR1 and CDR2 sequences are SGHNT and YYREEE (reference sequence). The length of the CDR3 is 16 residues. The CDR3 protein is CASSLSTGLLSYEQYF.

This chain connects TRBV25-1 to TRBJ1-2. Germline CDR1 is MGHDK and CDR2 is SYGVNS. The CDR3 is 13 amino acids. The CDR3 is CASGGVEKYGYTF.

The chain couples TRBV4-1 to TRBJ2-7. CDR1 and CDR2 from the germline V gene are MGHRA and YSYEKL. This CDR3 is 12 amino acids long. The CDR3 sequence: CASSQEDYEQYF.

The genes are TRBV4-1 and TRBJ2-1; there is no DNA to check the TCRdb D call of TRBD1. The CDR3 totals 15 residues. Germline V gene lookup returns CDR1 MGHRA and CDR2 YSYEKL. The CDR3 is CASSQIIRTHNEQFF.

The chain uses TRBV28 and TRBJ1-1. This CDR3 has 14 amino acids. Germline CDR1 MDHEN, CDR2 SYDVKM. The CDR3 reads CASSQVGVNTEAFF.

V is TRBV14 and J is TRBJ2-7. The CDR3 contains 15 residues. The germline CDR1 and CDR2 sequences are SGHDN and FVKESK. The chain's CDR3 is CASSQVGIPSYEQYF.

V is TRBV29-1 and J is TRBJ1-1; TCRdb outputs TRBD1, but without DNA this stays unchecked. There are 15 residues in the CDR3. CDR1 and CDR2 (germline): SQVTM, ANQGSEA. The CDR3 sequence: CSVEKSDSMNTEAFF.